A selection of T cell receptor beta chains follows, all from one sample in a study of identical twins. TCRdb passed the 5' RACE reads through MiXCR, listing each CDR3 protein once. This table holds around 480,000 distinct CDR3 sequences, 14% found once. The same data also went into a second study, on yellow fever vaccine responses in identical twins.

The source material was CD4+ T cells sorted from blood. These receptors were collected from a woman aged 18-35 years in good health. Both conserved end residues are part of each CDR3. The order of the fields is D gene, V gene, J gene, clone size, CDR3 protein, CDR3 DNA. D genes are given only for firm matches. Not all rows give a size; the values are once, few, many and, for expanded clones, a class.

d_call: NA; v_call: TRBV25-1; j_call: TRBJ1-1; clone_size: NA; cdr3_aa: CASSESSGGSTEAFF; cdr3_nt: TGTGCCAGCAGTGAATCGTCGGGGGGAAGCACTGAAGCTTTCTTT
d_call: NA; v_call: TRBV6-2/TRBV6-3; j_call: TRBJ2-7; clone_size: NA; cdr3_aa: CASSYPRRTSYEQYF; cdr3_nt: TGTGCCAGCAGTTACCCCCGACGGACCTCCTACGAGCAGTACTTC
d_call: NA; v_call: TRBV6-1; j_call: TRBJ2-7; clone_size: few; cdr3_aa: CASSMGGSIEQYF; cdr3_nt: TGTGCCAGCAGTATGGGGGGTTCGATCGAGCAGTACTTC
d_call: NA; v_call: TRBV28; j_call: TRBJ1-5; clone_size: NA; cdr3_aa: CASSLPVSNQPQHF; cdr3_nt: TGTGCCAGCAGTTTACCCGTTAGCAATCAGCCCCAGCATTTT
d_call: NA; v_call: TRBV7-9; j_call: TRBJ2-2; clone_size: few; cdr3_aa: CASSPGLPTGELFF; cdr3_nt: TGTGCCAGCAGCCCGGGACTTCCGACCGGGGAGCTGTTTTTT
d_call: NA; v_call: TRBV2; j_call: TRBJ2-3; clone_size: NA; cdr3_aa: CASSKEITDDSSTDTQYF; cdr3_nt: TGTGCCAGCAGTAAAGAAATAACCGACGATTCTAGCACAGATACGCAGTATTTT
d_call: NA; v_call: TRBV3-1; j_call: TRBJ2-3; clone_size: few; cdr3_aa: CASSQDWGTDTQYF; cdr3_nt: TGTGCCAGCAGCCAAGATTGGGGGACAGATACGCAGTATTTT
d_call: TRBD1; v_call: TRBV28; j_call: TRBJ2-7; clone_size: NA; cdr3_aa: CASSPTLGQLTEGYSYEQYF; cdr3_nt: TGTGCCAGCAGTCCCACCTTGGGACAGCTAACTGAGGGTTACTCCTACGAGCAGTACTTC
d_call: TRBD2; v_call: TRBV6-1; j_call: TRBJ2-3; clone_size: NA; cdr3_aa: CASSPPGTSGRSTDTQYF; cdr3_nt: TGTGCCAGCAGTCCCCCCGGGACTAGCGGTAGAAGCACAGATACGCAGTATTTT
d_call: TRBD2; v_call: TRBV20-1; j_call: TRBJ2-7; clone_size: NA; cdr3_aa: CSASPASGPRMSNEQYF; cdr3_nt: TGCAGTGCTAGTCCTGCTAGCGGCCCCCGTATGAGTAACGAGCAGTACTTC
d_call: NA; v_call: TRBV15; j_call: TRBJ2-5; clone_size: NA; cdr3_aa: CATSVRQPQQETQYF; cdr3_nt: TGTGCCACCAGCGTCCGACAGCCCCAACAAGAGACCCAGTACTTC
d_call: TRBD1; v_call: TRBV7-2; j_call: TRBJ2-5; clone_size: NA; cdr3_aa: CASSFLTGGETQYF; cdr3_nt: TGTGCCAGCAGCTTCCTGACAGGGGGAGAGACCCAGTACTTC
d_call: NA; v_call: TRBV28; j_call: TRBJ2-7; clone_size: few; cdr3_aa: CASSFGLVVYEQYF; cdr3_nt: TGTGCCAGCAGTTTTGGCCTCGTAGTTTACGAGCAGTACTTC
d_call: TRBD1; v_call: TRBV12-3/TRBV12-4; j_call: TRBJ1-1; clone_size: many; cdr3_aa: CASSTTGVGTEAFF; cdr3_nt: TGTGCCAGCAGTACCACAGGGGTAGGCACTGAAGCTTTCTTT
d_call: NA; v_call: TRBV5-1; j_call: TRBJ2-3; clone_size: many; cdr3_aa: CASSLGGIGTDTQYF; cdr3_nt: TGCGCCAGCAGCTTGGGGGGAATAGGCACAGATACGCAGTATTTT
d_call: NA; v_call: TRBV5-1; j_call: TRBJ2-3; clone_size: few; cdr3_aa: CASSLANGAQLKTDTQYF; cdr3_nt: TGCGCCAGCAGCTTGGCCAACGGGGCGCAACTCAAGACAGATACGCAGTATTTT
d_call: NA; v_call: TRBV5-1; j_call: TRBJ2-3; clone_size: many; cdr3_aa: CASSRGEVGTDTQYF; cdr3_nt: TGCGCCAGCAGCCGGGGAGAGGTTGGCACAGATACGCAGTATTTT
d_call: NA; v_call: TRBV5-1; j_call: TRBJ1-4; clone_size: many; cdr3_aa: CASSLGMNEKLFF; cdr3_nt: TGCGCCAGCAGCTTGGGGATGAATGAAAAACTGTTTTTT
d_call: NA; v_call: TRBV28; j_call: TRBJ1-3; clone_size: few; cdr3_aa: CASGSVSGNTIYF; cdr3_nt: TGTGCCAGCGGGTCCGTCTCTGGAAACACCATATATTTT
d_call: TRBD1; v_call: TRBV12-3/TRBV12-4; j_call: TRBJ2-7; clone_size: many; cdr3_aa: CATTQGAAREQYF; cdr3_nt: TGTGCGACCACGCAGGGGGCGGCGAGGGAGCAGTACTTC
d_call: NA; v_call: TRBV20-1; j_call: TRBJ2-1; clone_size: NA; cdr3_aa: CSARDSTRVFEQFF; cdr3_nt: TGCAGTGCTAGAGATAGTACGAGGGTGTTTGAGCAGTTCTTC
d_call: NA; v_call: TRBV10-3; j_call: TRBJ2-6; clone_size: NA; cdr3_aa: CAISDSISGANVLTF; cdr3_nt: TGTGCCATCAGTGATAGTATCTCTGGGGCCAACGTCCTGACTTTC
d_call: TRBD2; v_call: TRBV4-1; j_call: TRBJ2-3; clone_size: NA; cdr3_aa: CASSQGLAVGDTQYF; cdr3_nt: TGCGCCAGCAGCCAAGGACTAGCCGTAGGAGATACGCAGTATTTT
d_call: NA; v_call: TRBV12-3/TRBV12-4; j_call: TRBJ2-3; clone_size: many; cdr3_aa: CASTARSTDTQYF; cdr3_nt: TGTGCCAGCACGGCCCGTAGCACAGATACGCAGTATTTT
d_call: NA; v_call: TRBV24-1; j_call: TRBJ2-5; clone_size: few; cdr3_aa: CATSDFQAQYF; cdr3_nt: TGTGCCACCAGTGATTTCCAGGCCCAGTACTTC
d_call: TRBD2; v_call: TRBV7-2; j_call: TRBJ2-2; clone_size: NA; cdr3_aa: CASSLAKREEREGELFF; cdr3_nt: TGTGCCAGCAGCTTAGCGAAGCGGGAGGAGAGGGAGGGGGAGCTGTTTTTT
d_call: NA; v_call: TRBV20-1; j_call: TRBJ2-3; clone_size: NA; cdr3_aa: CSASLWGAGNTQYF; cdr3_nt: TGCAGTGCTAGCTTATGGGGGGCGGGGAATACGCAGTATTTT
d_call: TRBD1; v_call: TRBV7-6; j_call: TRBJ2-1; clone_size: NA; cdr3_aa: CASSRDRAEQFF; cdr3_nt: TGTGCCAGCAGTCGGGACAGGGCCGAGCAGTTCTTC
d_call: NA; v_call: TRBV5-1; j_call: TRBJ2-1; clone_size: few; cdr3_aa: CASSPQGSLAGEQFF; cdr3_nt: TGCGCCAGCAGCCCCCAGGGTAGTCTCGCCGGGGAGCAGTTCTTC
d_call: NA; v_call: TRBV20-1; j_call: TRBJ2-7; clone_size: NA; cdr3_aa: CSARDARGLHEQYF; cdr3_nt: TGCAGTGCTAGAGACGCCCGGGGCCTGCACGAGCAGTACTTC
d_call: TRBD2; v_call: TRBV5-1; j_call: TRBJ2-1; clone_size: NA; cdr3_aa: CASSLGLAQVNEQFF; cdr3_nt: TGCGCCAGCAGCTTGGGACTAGCACAAGTGAATGAGCAGTTCTTC
d_call: NA; v_call: TRBV4-2; j_call: TRBJ2-2; clone_size: many; cdr3_aa: CASSQSQGTVNTGELFF; cdr3_nt: TGTGCCAGCAGCCAATCCCAGGGGACCGTGAACACCGGGGAGCTGTTTTTT
d_call: TRBD1; v_call: TRBV11-3; j_call: TRBJ2-3; clone_size: NA; cdr3_aa: CASSARTGGVDTQYF; cdr3_nt: TGTGCCAGCAGCGCTCGGACAGGTGGGGTAGATACGCAGTATTTT
d_call: TRBD2; v_call: TRBV4-1; j_call: TRBJ2-3; clone_size: few; cdr3_aa: CASSPSPTSGGLGTQYF; cdr3_nt: TGCGCCAGCAGCCCTAGTCCGACTAGCGGGGGTCTAGGTACGCAGTATTTT
d_call: TRBD1; v_call: TRBV5-1; j_call: TRBJ2-5; clone_size: NA; cdr3_aa: CASSGTTGLEETQYF; cdr3_nt: TGCGCCAGCAGCGGCACGACAGGGTTGGAAGAGACCCAGTACTTC
d_call: NA; v_call: TRBV29-1; j_call: TRBJ1-4; clone_size: NA; cdr3_aa: CSGGQTNEKLFF; cdr3_nt: TGCAGCGGGGGACAAACTAATGAAAAACTGTTTTTT
d_call: NA; v_call: TRBV6-2/TRBV6-3; j_call: TRBJ2-4; clone_size: NA; cdr3_aa: CASSAILAGRGIQYF; cdr3_nt: TGTGCCAGCAGTGCCATTCTGGCAGGCCGGGGCATTCAGTACTTC
d_call: NA; v_call: TRBV15; j_call: TRBJ1-5; clone_size: NA; cdr3_aa: CATSRDHQPQHF; cdr3_nt: TGTGCCACCAGCAGAGACCATCAGCCCCAGCATTTT
d_call: TRBD1; v_call: TRBV6-4; j_call: TRBJ2-1; clone_size: few; cdr3_aa: CASSDSYRGLNEQFF; cdr3_nt: TGTGCCAGCAGTGACTCATACAGGGGGCTCAATGAGCAGTTCTTC
d_call: NA; v_call: TRBV2; j_call: TRBJ2-3; clone_size: many; cdr3_aa: CASSERRGTDTQYF; cdr3_nt: TGTGCCAGCAGTGAGCGGCGGGGCACAGATACGCAGTATTTT
d_call: NA; v_call: TRBV24-1; j_call: TRBJ2-7; clone_size: NA; cdr3_aa: CATSDAKGPGRLYEQYF; cdr3_nt: TGTGCCACCAGTGATGCAAAGGGACCGGGACGCCTGTACGAGCAGTACTTC
d_call: NA; v_call: TRBV20-1; j_call: TRBJ2-2; clone_size: NA; cdr3_aa: CSGRLNTGELFF; cdr3_nt: TGCAGTGGACGATTGAACACCGGGGAGCTGTTTTTT